This T cell receptor (beta chain) is from a study of T cell changes during pregnancy in multiple sclerosis. TCRdb keeps only in-frame clones here, not all; method: immunoSEQ multiplex PCR. In the table there are around 95,000 clones, around 92% of which are singletons. The CDR3 sequence is 14 residues long. V lost 4 bases to trimming and J lost 2 bases, with 13 bases between them. Germline CDR1 reads SGHDT; CDR2 reads YYEEEE. This TCR was sampled from a female donor with multiple sclerosis, enrolled in a pregnancy study. The gene calls are TRBV5-6 and TRBJ2-7; tentative D call: TRBD2 (6 bases). This specimen consisted of peripheral blood, obtained after pregnancy. The CDR3 region has the DNA TGTGCCAGCAGCCCTAGTTGGGGGGCCTACGAGCAGTACTTC. Its translation is CASSPSWGAYEQYF.